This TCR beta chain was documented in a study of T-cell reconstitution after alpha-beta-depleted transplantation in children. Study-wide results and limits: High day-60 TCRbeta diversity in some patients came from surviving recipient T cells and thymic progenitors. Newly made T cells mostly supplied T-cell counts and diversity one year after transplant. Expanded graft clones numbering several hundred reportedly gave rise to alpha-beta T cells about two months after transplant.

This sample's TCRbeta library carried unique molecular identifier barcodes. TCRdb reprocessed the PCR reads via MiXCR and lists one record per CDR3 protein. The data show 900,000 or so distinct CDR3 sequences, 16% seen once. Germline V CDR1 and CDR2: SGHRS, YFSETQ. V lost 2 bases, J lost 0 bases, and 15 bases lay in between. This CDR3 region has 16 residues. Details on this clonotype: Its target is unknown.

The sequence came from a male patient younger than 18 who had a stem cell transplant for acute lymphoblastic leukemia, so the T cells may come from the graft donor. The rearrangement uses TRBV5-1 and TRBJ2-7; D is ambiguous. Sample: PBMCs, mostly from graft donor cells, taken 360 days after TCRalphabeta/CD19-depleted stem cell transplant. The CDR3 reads CASSLGSLQSSYEQYF. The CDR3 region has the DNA TGCGCCAGCAGCTTAGGGTCTCTACAGAGCTCCTACGAGCAGTACTTC.